The clone carrying this T cell receptor beta chain was observed a few times. Its antigen is unidentified. The data originate from a study of T-cell memory formation after mild COVID-19. Study observations and caveats: A second wave expanding day 15 to 37 was CD4+-biased; contracting clones were balanced. Shrinking CD4+ clones resided mostly in CM and EM, and CD8+ ones in EMRA.

This CDR3 contains 15 residues. Germline loops: CDR1 MNHEY, CDR2 SVGAGI. Trimming took 0 bases from V and 7 from J; bases not matched to a gene: 5. The 5'RACE method, run with constant-segment primers, produced TCR alpha and TCR beta cDNA libraries (carrying sample barcodes and UMIs). TCRdb fed the 5' RACE reads into MiXCR, producing one record per CDR3 protein. The sample consists of tens of thousands of distinct CDR3 sequences, 28% of them appearing once. The receptor's source is a man aged 18 to 29 who had mild COVID-19 (a few samples of this study predate the infection). Cell type and time point are not known. The sequencing input was PBMCs or a T cell subset sorted from them (not recorded which). The chain is built from TRBV6-5 and TRBJ1-2; 10 nucleotides match TRBD1. CDR3 loop: CASSYSGQGKAGYTF. CDR3 coding DNA: TGTGCCAGCAGTTACTCGGGACAGGGGAAGGCTGGCTACACCTTC.